A single sample gave rise to the 28 T cell receptor beta chains below, sequenced in a study of shared clonotypes between healthy human individuals. Libraries were prepared by immunoSEQ multiplex PCR; TCRdb keeps only in-frame clonotypes and omits some of them. Here the sample spans roughly 400,000 clones, approximately 96% being singletons. Sequencing was performed on memory CD8+ T cells sorted from blood. The subset: CD45RO+ cells pooled with CCR7-negative TemRA cells. The receptors here all came from a man aged 25 to 40 in good health.

This CDR3 reads CASSPRIGGLRMFTGELFF. CDR3 sequence (DNA): TGTGCCAGTAGTCCCCGGATCGGGGGGTTGAGAATGTTTACCGGGGAGCTGTTTTTT. V usage is TRBV19 and J usage is TRBJ2-2; 7 nucleotides align to TRBD2. Per the germline V gene, CDR1 is LNHDA and CDR2 is SQIVND (reference sequence). J gave up 5 bases and V 5 bases, and 20 bases lay outside the gene matches. The CDR3 length is 19 residues.

This rearrangement joins TRBV11-2 to TRBJ2-7, with 9 bases matching TRBD2. V lost 0 bases, J lost 5 bases, and 8 bases stayed unmatched. The CDR3 totals 16 residues. Germline assignment: CDR1 SGHAT and CDR2 FQNNGV. CDR3 protein: CASSLERRGRVNEQYF. The CDR3, as DNA: TGTGCCAGCAGCTTAGAGCGGCGCGGGAGGGTCAACGAGCAGTACTTC. Full variable domain (rest looked up from reference TRBV11-2 and TRBJ2-7): EAGVAQSPRYKIIEKRQSVAFWCNPISGHATLYWYQQILGQGPKLLIQFQNNGVVDDSQLPKDRFSAERLKGVDSTLKIQPAKLEDSAVYLCASSLERRGRVNEQYFGPGTRLTVT.

The chain is built from TRBV7-2 and TRBJ2-7, with D unresolved. CDR3 length equals 16 residues. Germline CDR1 and CDR2: SGHTA and FQGNSA. The V gene lost 2 bases and the J gene lost 0 bases, with 14 bases spanning the gap. CDR3 sequence reads: CASSLHQVLLSYEQYF. The DNA for the CDR3 is TGTGCCAGCAGCTTACACCAGGTTTTGCTCTCCTACGAGCAGTACTTC.

This clone showed up just once. This sequence joins TRBV9 and TRBJ1-1; maybe TRBD1 (5 bases). Germline values: CDR1 SGDLS, CDR2 YYNGEE. This CDR3 is built from 13 residues. V lost 0 bases, J lost 8 bases, and 11 bases lay in between. CDR3 loop: CASSVGGYLEAFF. The CDR3 bases are TGTGCCAGCAGCGTAGGGGGGTACCTCGAAGCTTTCTTT.

The sample holds one count of this clone. The chain couples TRBV4-1 to TRBJ2-1; D is possibly TRBD2 (6 bases). CDR1 is MGHRA and CDR2 is YSYEKL in the germline V gene. The germline V and J ends were trimmed by 0 bases and 7 bases, with 19 bases remaining between them. This CDR3 has 17 amino acids. The CDR3 protein is CASSQDRRVPVRNEQFF. CDR3 coding DNA: TGCGCCAGCAGCCAAGACAGGAGGGTGCCCGTTCGGAATGAGCAGTTCTTC.

The J gene is TRBJ2-7, the V gene TRBV5-1, with a possible D match to TRBD1 (6 bases). There are 15 residues in the CDR3. Looked up from germline, CDR1 is SGHRS and CDR2 is YFSETQ. V shed 4 bases and J shed 2 bases, with 16 bases lying between them. CDR3 amino acids: CASSPRQAGPYEQYF. For the CDR3, the DNA is TGCGCCAGCAGCCCAAGACAGGCTGGTCCCTACGAGCAGTACTTC.

V usage is TRBV5-6 and J usage is TRBJ1-3; D is possibly TRBD1 (5 bases). CDR1 is SGHDT, CDR2 YYEEEE, per germline. The CDR3 length is 12 residues. The germline V and J ends were trimmed by 0 bases and 11 bases, with 9 bases remaining between them. The CDR3 here is CASSLGGRAIYF. As DNA, the CDR3 is TGTGCCAGCAGCTTGGGGGGACGGGCCATATATTTT.

As for this clone: One junction end does not reproduce the germline sequence, and a read error may be involved. CDR3 coding DNA: TGTGCTAGCAGCTTAGGGGCGGGAGCAGATACGCAGTATTTT. The encoded protein is CASSLGAGADTQYF. This chain connects TRBV7-7 to TRBJ2-3, with TRBD2 matching 7 bases. The CDR3 spans 14 residues. CDR1 SSHAT and CDR2 FNYEAQ come from the germline V gene (reference sequence).

J is TRBJ2-7 and V is TRBV27, with D perhaps TRBD2 (6 bases). The CDR3 loop spans 13 amino acids. V dropped 2 bases and J dropped 6 bases, with 11 bases sitting between them. Germline assignment: CDR1 MNHEY and CDR2 SMNVEV (reference sequence). As DNA, the CDR3 is TGTGCCAGCAGTTTAGGAGGGGACGGCGAGCAGTACTTC. Translated, it gives CASSLGGDGEQYF.

This chain joins TRBV29-1 and TRBJ2-3; the D is unclear. V shed 6 bases and J shed 4 bases, with 14 bases lying between them. Per germline, CDR1 SQVTM and CDR2 ANQGSEA. This CDR3 spans 13 amino acids. The CDR3 sequence is CSVPRVKSDTQYF. CDR3 DNA sequence: TGCAGCGTCCCTAGGGTAAAGTCAGATACGCAGTATTTT.

The chain recombines TRBV25-1 with TRBJ1-6; TRBD1 matches 8 bases. The germline V gene has CDR1 MGHDK and CDR2 SYGVNS. The V segment lost 4 bases and the J segment 11 bases; nucleotides outside the gene matches: 10. CDR3 length equals 15 residues. Here the CDR3 reads CASSAIRDRRAPLHF. For the CDR3, the DNA is TGTGCCAGCAGTGCCATCCGGGACAGGAGGGCACCCCTCCACTTT.

This chain connects TRBV28 to TRBJ2-2; TRBD1 matches at 8 bases. CDR1 and CDR2 from the germline V gene are MDHEN and SYDVKM. This CDR3 is 15 amino acids long. J gave up 4 bases and V 6 bases, and 7 bases lay outside the gene matches. CDR3 loop: CASRGRTGPTGELFF. The CDR3 DNA is TGTGCCAGCAGGGGTAGGACAGGGCCCACCGGGGAGCTGTTTTTT.

The rearrangement links TRBV29-1 to TRBJ2-7, with 9 bases lining up with TRBD2. J lost 6 bases, V lost 5 bases, and 8 bases had no gene match. This CDR3 spans 13 amino acids. The germline gives CDR1 SQVTM, CDR2 ANQGSEA. This CDR3 reads CSVPWTSEAEQYF. Here the CDR3 DNA reads TGCAGCGTTCCCTGGACTAGCGAGGCCGAGCAGTACTTC.

The chain links TRBV5-1 to TRBJ2-1; D gene ambiguous. CDR1 is SGHRS, CDR2 YFSETQ, per germline. The ends were cut back, 0 bases at V and 0 bases at J, with 10 bases in the middle. The CDR3 covers 16 residues. The CDR3 protein is CASSLGAQSSYNEQFF. In nucleotides, the CDR3 is TGCGCCAGCAGCTTGGGGGCACAGAGCTCCTACAATGAGCAGTTCTTC.

The rearrangement links TRBV19 to TRBJ2-3; 14 positions agree with TRBD2. This CDR3 is 19 amino acids long. The germline V gene encodes CDR1 LNHDA and CDR2 SQIVND (reference sequence). Unmatched junction bases numbered 7, after V lost 2 bases and J lost 0 bases. The CDR3 loop reads CASSITGTSGRTSTDTQYF. In DNA form, the CDR3 reads TGTGCCAGTAGTATAACCGGGACTAGCGGGAGAACTAGCACAGATACGCAGTATTTT. Variable domain in full (rest from reference TRBV19 and TRBJ2-3): DGGITQSPKYLFRKEGQNVTLSCEQNLNHDAMYWYRQDPGQGLRLIYYSQIVNDFQKGDIAEGYSVSREKKESFPLTVTSAQKNPTAFYLCASSITGTSGRTSTDTQYFGPGTRLTVL.

The rearrangement joins TRBV9 to TRBJ1-2; TRBD1 is a possible D gene (5 bases). The CDR3 totals 12 residues. V gave up 3 bases and J gave up 4 bases, with 7 bases separating them. In germline, CDR1 is SGDLS, CDR2 YYNGEE. The CDR3 DNA sequence: TGTGCCAGCAGCGGCGGGGGCTATGGCTACACCTTC. This gives the protein CASSGGGYGYTF.

The rearrangement joins TRBV6-5 to TRBJ2-7, with 7 nucleotides matching TRBD1. V dropped 5 bases and J dropped 3; count of bases not matched to a gene: 7. Germline CDR1 and CDR2: MNHEY and SVGAGI. The CDR3 loop spans 14 amino acids. The CDR3 is CASSKTGFDYEQYF. The CDR3 DNA follows: TGTGCCAGCAGTAAGACAGGGTTCGACTACGAGCAGTACTTC.

V gene TRBV9 combines with J gene TRBJ2-3; unclear D gene. CDR1 and CDR2 from the germline V gene are SGDLS and YYNGEE. Trimming pared 7 bases from V and 2 bases from J, leaving 8 bases between. CDR3 length equals 12 residues. The CDR3 DNA reads as TGTGCCAGCGGGTACTACACAGATACGCAGTATTTT. As protein: CASGYYTDTQYF.

The chain uses TRBV4-1 and TRBJ1-1; 7 nucleotides align to TRBD1. This CDR3 is 13 amino acids long. The germline CDR1 and CDR2 sequences are MGHRA and YSYEKL. V lost 4 bases, J lost 1 base, and 0 bases stayed unmatched. CDR3 in amino acids: CASSRQGNTEAFF. CDR3 sequence (DNA): TGCGCCAGCAGCCGACAGGGGAACACTGAAGCTTTCTTT.

The chain carries TRBV6-5 and TRBJ2-7, with D possibly being TRBD2 (6 bases). V gave up 0 bases and J gave up 2 bases, with 11 bases separating them. Germline-derived CDR1 and CDR2 are MNHEY and SVGAGI. CDR3 length equals 15 residues. The CDR3 reads CASSYSRLGAYEQYF. CDR3 nucleotide sequence: TGTGCCAGCAGTTACTCGAGACTAGGGGCCTACGAGCAGTACTTC.

The gene calls are TRBV5-6 and TRBJ1-4; possible D gene TRBD1, 5 bases. The CDR3 length is 14 residues. Germline V lookup: CDR1 SGHDT, CDR2 YYEEEE. The V and J ends lost 1 base and 7 bases respectively, with 11 bases between them. For the CDR3, the DNA is TGTGCCAGCAGCTTGCTAGGGGCGGGTGAAAAACTGTTTTTT. This codes for CASSLLGAGEKLFF.

This clone appeared once. This sequence joins TRBV15 and TRBJ1-4; 7 bases are shared with TRBD1. Germline CDR1 and CDR2: LNHNV and YYDKDF (reference sequence). The CDR3 consists of 17 residues. Trimming at V came to 4 bases and at J to 7 bases, leaving 15 bases not matched to a gene. The CDR3 region has the DNA TGTGCCACCAGCATCCTACAACGACAGGGACGTTTTGAAAAACTGTTTTTT. Translating gives CATSILQRQGRFEKLFF.

The CDR3 spells CASRDRAGEKLFF. The CDR3 DNA follows: TGTGCCAGCAGGGACAGGGCGGGAGAAAAACTGTTTTTT. The chain combines TRBV7-9 with TRBJ1-4; 8 positions agree with TRBD1. V was pared by 6 bases and J by 8 bases, with 5 bases of the junction left unmatched. Germline lookup yields CDR1 SEHNR and CDR2 FQNEAQ (reference sequence). The CDR3 loop spans 13 amino acids.

The chain has TRBV25-1 and TRBJ2-1; TRBD1 is a possible D gene (6 bases). CDR1 and CDR2 from the germline V gene are MGHDK and SYGVNS. V shed 4 bases and J shed 0 bases, with 10 bases lying between them. The CDR3 contains 15 residues. The CDR3: CASSGDKSSYNEQFF. CDR3 nucleotides: TGTGCCAGCAGTGGGGACAAGTCCTCCTACAATGAGCAGTTCTTC.

This clone was found once. The gene calls are TRBV28 and TRBJ1-2; a possible D gene is TRBD1 (5 bases). The length of the CDR3 is 16 residues. Trimming cost V 2 bases and J 2 bases, with 15 bases left between them. From germline, CDR1 is MDHEN and CDR2 SYDVKM. CDR3 residues: CASSLRFGGANYGYTF. The CDR3 coding sequence is TGTGCCAGCAGTTTAAGGTTTGGCGGGGCCAACTATGGCTACACCTTC.

The V gene is TRBV7-9, the J gene TRBJ1-2; 8 nucleotides align to TRBD1. The V gene's germline CDR1 is SEHNR and CDR2 FQNEAQ (reference sequence). The trim removed 4 bases at V and 4 bases at J, leaving 2 bases unmatched. The CDR3 is 13 residues long. CDR3 sequence (DNA): TGTGCCAGCAGCTCCGACAGGGGCTATGGCTACACCTTC. It yields the protein CASSSDRGYGYTF. Together with reference TRBV7-9 and TRBJ1-2, the CDR3 gives the full variable domain: DTGVSQNPRHKITKRGQNVTFRCDPISEHNRLYWYRQTLGQGPEFLTYFQNEAQLEKSRLLSDRFSAERPKGSFSTLEIQRTEQGDSAMYLCASSSDRGYGYTFGSGTRLTVV.

The genes are TRBV27 and TRBJ2-4; 8 nucleotides match TRBD2. The V segment lost 7 bases and the J segment 4 bases; nucleotides outside the gene matches: 9. The CDR3 consists of 15 residues. Per germline, CDR1 MNHEY and CDR2 SMNVEV (reference sequence). The CDR3 region has the DNA TGTGCCAGCACCACCGGAGCGGGGGTGAAAAACATTCAGTACTTC. It specifies CASTTGAGVKNIQYF.

The chain couples TRBV11-2 to TRBJ2-3, with 8 bases lining up with TRBD1. Germline trimming cut 4 bases from V and 1 base from J; bases unmatched to any gene: 4. The length of the CDR3 is 15 residues. Germline assignment: CDR1 SGHAT and CDR2 FQNNGV. CDR3 amino acids: CASSSPGQGTDTQYF. CDR3 nucleotide sequence: TGTGCCAGCAGCTCACCGGGACAGGGCACAGATACGCAGTATTTT.